The rows below give T cell receptor beta chains drawn from one sample of a study of early T cells in non-severe SARS-CoV-2 infection. A single record per CDR3 protein comes from TCRdb applying MiXCR to the 5' RACE reads. The data show about 77,000 distinct CDR3 sequences, over 8.5% seen once. Source material: whole blood. The receptors were sampled from an adult who was a healthcare worker with PCR-confirmed SARS-CoV-2 infection or an uninfected control (not recorded which). CDR3s include the opening cysteine and the closing phenylalanine or tryptophan. D genes are given only for firm matches. Only some rows state a clone size, as once, few, many or a class for expanded clones.

many TRBJ2-1 TRBV6-5 TRBD2 CASRHLAGEYNEQFF TGTGCCAGCAGACACTTAGCGGGAGAATACAATGAGCAGTTCTTC
few TRBJ2-1 TRBV6-5 NA CACGGGSRQFF TGTGCCTGTGGAGGGGGCAGTCGGCAGTTCTTC
NA TRBJ2-3 TRBV20-1 TRBD2 CSVGTSGRGTQYF TGCAGCGTCGGGACTAGCGGGAGAGGCACGCAGTATTTT
many TRBJ2-3 TRBV12-5 TRBD2 CASGQEAGTPPYF TGTGCTAGTGGACAAGAAGCGGGAACCCCGCCGTATTTT
few TRBJ2-3 TRBV7-8 TRBD1 CASSSGQPRGDTQYF TGTGCCAGCAGCTCGGGACAGCCGAGAGGAGATACGCAGTATTTT
many TRBJ2-6 TRBV27 NA CAIGGDPGSGANVLTF TGTGCCATCGGAGGGGATCCCGGCTCTGGGGCCAACGTCCTGACTTTC
many TRBJ2-5 TRBV3-1 TRBD2 CASSQGLAGYQETQYF TGTGCCAGCAGCCAAGGACTAGCGGGATACCAAGAGACCCAGTACTTC
NA TRBJ2-7 TRBV7-3 TRBD2 CASGAQRDYEQYF TGTGCCAGCGGGGCTCAGCGGGATTACGAGCAGTACTTC
NA TRBJ2-1 TRBV7-8 NA CASSLALYEQFF TGTGCCAGCAGCTTAGCGCTCTATGAGCAGTTCTTC
many TRBJ2-1 TRBV3-1 NA CASSRERVYNLNEQFF TGTGCCAGCAGCCGAGAGCGGGTTTATAATCTAAATGAGCAGTTCTTC
NA TRBJ1-1 TRBV25-1 NA CASSESTTEAFF TGTGCCAGCAGTGAATCGACCACTGAAGCTTTCTTT
many TRBJ1-4 TRBV6-1 NA CASSGTSNEKLFF TGTGCCAGCAGTGGGACGTCTAATGAAAAACTGTTTTTT
NA TRBJ2-3 TRBV19 NA CASSIGGRGVGKDTQYF TGTGCCAGTAGTATTGGGGGACGGGGCGTGGGGAAAGATACGCAGTATTTT
many TRBJ2-7 TRBV11-1 TRBD2 CASSLELAENYEQYF TGTGCCAGCAGCTTAGAACTAGCGGAGAATTACGAGCAGTACTTC
few TRBJ2-3 TRBV28 NA CASSSAGDTQYF TGTGCCAGCAGTTCCGCCGGGGATACGCAGTATTTT
many TRBJ2-1 TRBV27 NA CASSLRRSRAYPPNEQFF TGTGCCAGCAGTTTACGTCGTAGTAGGGCCTACCCACCCAATGAGCAGTTCTTC
many TRBJ1-5 TRBV28 NA CASSPGGPNQPQHF TGTGCCAGCAGTCCAGGCGGGCCCAATCAGCCCCAGCATTTT
many TRBJ2-3 TRBV29-1 TRBD2 CSVEGTSSPDTQYF TGCAGCGTTGAAGGGACTAGTAGTCCAGATACGCAGTATTTT
NA TRBJ2-1 TRBV28 TRBD2 CASSGRGEQFF TGTGCCAGCAGCGGGAGGGGCGAGCAGTTCTTC
many TRBJ1-2 TRBV20-1 NA CSARGGGDFYGYTF TGCAGTGCTAGAGGGGGAGGGGATTTCTATGGCTACACCTTC
few TRBJ2-4 TRBV28 NA CASSLTDPPRNIQYF TGTGCCAGCAGTCTTACCGACCCCCCCAGAAACATTCAGTACTTC
many TRBJ2-5 TRBV7-8 NA CASSLAGGYQETQYF TGTGCCAGCAGCTTAGCCGGCGGGTACCAAGAGACCCAGTACTTC
few TRBJ1-4 TRBV5-4 NA CASSLAGGEKLFF TGTGCCAGCAGCTTAGCTGGTGGTGAAAAACTGTTTTTT
NA TRBJ2-2 TRBV25-1 NA CASSEWVGELFF TGTGCCAGCAGTGAATGGGTCGGGGAGCTGTTTTTT
many TRBJ1-5 TRBV3-1 NA CASSQDPNQPQHF TGTGCCAGCAGCCAAGATCCCAATCAGCCCCAGCATTTT
many TRBJ2-5 TRBV20-1 TRBD2 CSARVAGEETQYF TGCAGTGCTAGAGTTGCGGGGGAAGAGACCCAGTACTTC
many TRBJ2-1 TRBV7-6 NA CASSLDEGFFNEQFF TGTGCCAGCAGCTTAGATGAAGGGTTCTTCAATGAGCAGTTCTTC
few TRBJ2-2 TRBV5-1 NA CASRLAGSTGELFF TGCGCCAGCAGATTGGCGGGATCCACCGGGGAGCTGTTTTTT
few TRBJ2-5 TRBV29-1 NA CSARQGKETQYF TGCAGCGCCCGGCAGGGGAAAGAGACCCAGTACTTC
many TRBJ2-1 TRBV12-3/TRBV12-4 TRBD2 CASSLLAGGFDEQFF TGTGCCAGCAGTTTACTTGCGGGAGGTTTCGATGAGCAGTTCTTC
many TRBJ1-1 TRBV6-2/TRBV6-3 NA CASSPQGVRTEAFF TGTGCCAGCAGCCCACAGGGAGTGAGAACTGAAGCTTTCTTT
many TRBJ2-1 TRBV7-6 TRBD2 CASSLGEGHEQFF TGTGCCAGCAGCTTAGGGGAGGGCCATGAGCAGTTCTTC
NA TRBJ1-4 TRBV27 TRBD1 CASRQRRDRGLDEKLFF TGTGCCAGCAGACAACGCCGGGACAGGGGGCTTGATGAAAAACTGTTTTTT
few TRBJ2-5 TRBV5-1 TRBD1 CASTTGGTGAAETQYF TGCGCCAGCACAACGGGCGGAACAGGGGCAGCGGAGACCCAGTACTTC
many TRBJ2-1 TRBV28 NA CASSTNEQFF TGTGCCAGCAGTACAAATGAGCAGTTCTTC
many TRBJ2-3 TRBV2 NA CASSLQGGISYTQYF TGTGCCAGCAGCCTACAGGGTGGCATTTCGTATACGCAGTATTTT
few TRBJ2-7 TRBV27 NA CASSHGYSYEQYF TGTGCCAGCAGTCATGGCTACTCCTACGAGCAGTACTTC
NA TRBJ2-1 TRBV6-1 NA CASAGGWQGPYNEQFF TGTGCCAGCGCCGGGGGCTGGCAGGGACCCTACAATGAGCAGTTCTTC
many TRBJ2-5 TRBV28 NA CASGQFPYERETQYF TGTGCCAGCGGTCAGTTTCCTTATGAGAGAGAGACCCAGTACTTC
few TRBJ2-7 TRBV2 NA CASRGDGVTPTAEYEQYF TGTGCCAGCAGGGGGGACGGAGTTACGCCAACCGCAGAGTACGAGCAGTACTTC
few TRBJ2-1 TRBV11-3 TRBD1 CASSSHRGTYNEQFF TGTGCCAGCAGCTCCCACAGGGGGACCTACAATGAGCAGTTCTTC
many TRBJ2-3 TRBV27 NA CASSTYTDTQYF TGTGCCAGCAGTACCTACACAGATACGCAGTATTTT
NA TRBJ2-2 TRBV12-3/TRBV12-4 TRBD1 CASSLRTGYGELFF TGTGCCAGCAGTCTACGGACAGGATATGGGGAGCTGTTTTTT
few TRBJ2-2 TRBV3-1 TRBD2 CASSRGLAGATGGELFF TGTGCCAGCAGTCGCGGACTAGCGGGAGCGACTGGCGGGGAGCTGTTTTTT
few TRBJ2-7 TRBV12-3/TRBV12-4 TRBD2 CASSLSASGQAYEQYF TGTGCCAGCAGTTTATCGGCTAGCGGTCAGGCCTACGAGCAGTACTTC
many TRBJ1-4 TRBV28 NA CASSDSTPEKLFF TGTGCCAGCAGCGACAGCACACCCGAAAAACTGTTTTTT
many TRBJ2-2 TRBV7-9 NA CASSLSAGELFF TGTGCCAGCAGCTTAAGTGCCGGGGAGCTGTTTTTT
few TRBJ2-1 TRBV20-1 NA CSVPFAEQFF TGCAGTGTCCCCTTTGCGGAGCAGTTCTTC
many TRBJ2-1 TRBV6-2/TRBV6-3 TRBD2 CASSFTPSLAGTSSYNEQFF TGTGCCAGCAGTTTCACCCCCTCCTTAGCGGGAACTAGCTCCTACAATGAGCAGTTCTTC
many TRBJ2-2 TRBV2 TRBD2 CASSGTSGSWSGELFF TGTGCCAGCAGTGGGACTAGCGGGAGTTGGTCCGGGGAGCTGTTTTTT
few TRBJ2-7 TRBV28 TRBD2 CASRLSGKYEQYF TGTGCCAGCAGACTTAGCGGGAAGTACGAGCAGTACTTC
many TRBJ2-7 TRBV3-1 NA CASKGVSYEQYF TGTGCCAGCAAGGGCGTGAGCTACGAGCAGTACTTC
NA TRBJ2-1 TRBV27 TRBD2 CASRGGLAYNEQFF TGTGCCAGCAGAGGGGGACTAGCGTATAATGAGCAGTTCTTC
few TRBJ1-6 TRBV10-3 NA CAISVREGDSPLHF TGTGCCATCAGTGTGAGGGAAGGGGATTCACCCCTCCACTTT
many TRBJ2-3 TRBV5-1 TRBD1 CASSLEGTGVDTQYF TGCGCCAGCAGCTTGGAAGGGACAGGGGTGGATACGCAGTATTTT
many TRBJ2-1 TRBV21-1 NA CASSPGKTWWGYNEQFF TGTGCCAGCAGTCCCGGGAAAACCTGGTGGGGCTACAATGAGCAGTTCTTC
many TRBJ1-2 TRBV2 TRBD1 CASSGQSSGGADYGYTF TGTGCCAGCAGTGGCCAATCCTCAGGGGGCGCTGACTATGGCTACACCTTC